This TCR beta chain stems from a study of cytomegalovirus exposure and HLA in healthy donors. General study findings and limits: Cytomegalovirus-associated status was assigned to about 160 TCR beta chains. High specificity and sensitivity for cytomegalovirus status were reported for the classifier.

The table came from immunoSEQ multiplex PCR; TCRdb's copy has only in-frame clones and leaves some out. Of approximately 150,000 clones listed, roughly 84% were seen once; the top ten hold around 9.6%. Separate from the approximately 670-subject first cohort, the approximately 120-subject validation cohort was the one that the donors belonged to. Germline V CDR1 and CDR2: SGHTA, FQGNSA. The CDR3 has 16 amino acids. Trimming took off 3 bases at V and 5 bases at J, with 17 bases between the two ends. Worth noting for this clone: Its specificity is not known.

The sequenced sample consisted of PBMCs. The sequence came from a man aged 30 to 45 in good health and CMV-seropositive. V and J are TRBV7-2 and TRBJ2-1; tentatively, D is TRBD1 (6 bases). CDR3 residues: CASSFGSGTLNNEQFF. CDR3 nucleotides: TGTGCCAGCAGCTTCGGTTCAGGGACACTAAACAATGAGCAGTTCTTC.